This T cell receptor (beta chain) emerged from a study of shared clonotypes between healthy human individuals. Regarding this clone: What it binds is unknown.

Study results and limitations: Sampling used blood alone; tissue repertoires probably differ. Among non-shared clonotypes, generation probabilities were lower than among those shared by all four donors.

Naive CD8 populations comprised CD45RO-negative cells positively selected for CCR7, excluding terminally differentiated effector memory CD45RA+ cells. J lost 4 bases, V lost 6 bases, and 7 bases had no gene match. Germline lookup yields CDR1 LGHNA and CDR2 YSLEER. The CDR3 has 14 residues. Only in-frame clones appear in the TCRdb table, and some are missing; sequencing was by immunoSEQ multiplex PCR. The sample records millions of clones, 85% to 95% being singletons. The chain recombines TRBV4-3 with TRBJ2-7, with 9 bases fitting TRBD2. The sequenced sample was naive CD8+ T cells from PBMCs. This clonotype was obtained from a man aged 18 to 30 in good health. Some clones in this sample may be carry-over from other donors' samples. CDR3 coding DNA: TGCGCCAGCAGTGCGGGACTAGCTACTTACGAGCAGTACTTC. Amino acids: CASSAGLATYEQYF.